The entry below gives a single TCR beta chain sequence along with its context. The data derive from a study of blood T cell repertoires in COVID-19. Across the study: Specimens from acute and convalescent COVID-19 originated in the United States, Italy and Spain. Sample material is recorded as cDNA or gDNA derived from T cells, B-cell-depleted T cells, or PBMCs.

In the authors' methods: Amplification from reference gene primers served as the basis for estimated nucleated cell counts. The method was immunoSEQ multiplex PCR; TCRdb's version includes in-frame clones alone and lacks a portion of them. V, J and clone size were drawn from that table, and D and trimming were deduced from the DNA. The sample holds a few hundred thousand clones, around four fifths seen once. CDR3 length: 14 amino acids. The source is a woman aged 55-75 years who had recovered from COVID-19. The chain uses TRBV21-1 and TRBJ1-4. TRBV21-1 is given as a pseudogene. Sequencing used peripheral blood. The CDR3 spells CASSKNEEGEKLFF. CDR3 DNA: TGTGCCAGCAGCAAAAATGAAGAGGGTGAAAAACTGTTTTTT.